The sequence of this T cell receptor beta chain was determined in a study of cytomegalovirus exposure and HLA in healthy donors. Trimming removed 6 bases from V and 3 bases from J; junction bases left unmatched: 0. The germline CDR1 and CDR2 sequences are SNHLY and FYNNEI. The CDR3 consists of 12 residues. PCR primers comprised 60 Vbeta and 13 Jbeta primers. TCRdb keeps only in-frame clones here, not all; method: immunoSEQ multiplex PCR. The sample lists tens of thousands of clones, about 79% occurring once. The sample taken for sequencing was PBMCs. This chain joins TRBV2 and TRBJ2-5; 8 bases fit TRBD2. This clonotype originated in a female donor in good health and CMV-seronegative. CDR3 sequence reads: CASRTSEETQYF. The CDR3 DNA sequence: TGTGCCAGCAGGACTAGCGAAGAGACCCAGTACTTC.